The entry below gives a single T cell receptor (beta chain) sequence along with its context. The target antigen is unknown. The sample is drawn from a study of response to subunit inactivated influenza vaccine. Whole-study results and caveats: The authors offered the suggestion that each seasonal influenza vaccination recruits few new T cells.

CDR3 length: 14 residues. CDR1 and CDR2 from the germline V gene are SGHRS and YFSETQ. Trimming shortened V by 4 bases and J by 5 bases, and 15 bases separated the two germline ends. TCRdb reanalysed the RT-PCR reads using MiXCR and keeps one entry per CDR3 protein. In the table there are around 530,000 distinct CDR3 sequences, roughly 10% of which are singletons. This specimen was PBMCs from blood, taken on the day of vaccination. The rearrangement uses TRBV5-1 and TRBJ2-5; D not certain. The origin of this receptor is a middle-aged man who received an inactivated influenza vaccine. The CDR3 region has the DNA TGCGCCAGCAGCCATATTTCAGGTCAGGAGACCCAGTACTTC. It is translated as CASSHISGQETQYF.